A single sample is the source of the 17 T cell receptor beta chains below, sequenced in a study of response to subunit inactivated influenza vaccine. MiXCR, applied by TCRdb to the RT-PCR reads, yields one record per CDR3 protein. The data hold 710,000 or so distinct CDR3 sequences, with 15% to 18% observed a single time. The material sequenced was PBMCs from blood, taken 12 days after vaccination. The source of these receptors is a man aged 50 to 59 who received an inactivated influenza vaccine.

This clonotype turned up a few times. The rearrangement uses TRBV5-6 and TRBJ1-1; 7 bases agree with TRBD1. The CDR3 is 17 amino acids. Trimming at V came to 0 bases and at J to 1 base, leaving 9 bases not matched to a gene. Germline V lookup: CDR1 SGHDT, CDR2 YYEEEE. CDR3 nucleotide sequence: TGTGCCAGCAGCTTGGAAGACAGGACAGGTGGGAACACTGAAGCTTTCTTT. Its protein is CASSLEDRTGGNTEAFF.

This clonotype was found once. This chain joins TRBV12-3 or TRBV12-4 and TRBJ1-2; tentatively, D is TRBD1 (6 bases). Trimming cost V 5 bases and J 4 bases, with 11 bases left between them. The CDR3 covers 13 residues. CDR3 bases: TGTGCCAGCAGTCCCGCGGACAGCTATGGCTACACCTTC. As protein: CASSPADSYGYTF.

The chain recombines TRBV9 with TRBJ2-1; the match to TRBD1 covers 7 bases. CDR3 size: 15 residues. J lost 8 bases, V lost 0 bases, and 8 bases had no gene match. The V gene's germline CDR1 is SGDLS and CDR2 YYNGEE. CDR3 sequence reads: CASSVAWAGGHEQFF. The CDR3 nucleotides are TGTGCCAGCAGCGTAGCCTGGGCAGGGGGACATGAGCAGTTCTTC.

V usage is TRBV20-1 and J usage is TRBJ1-1; D call uncertain. Germline V gene sequence: CDR1 DFQATT, CDR2 SNEGSKA (reference sequence). With 1 base removed from V and 1 base from J, the gap between germline ends came to 16 bases. This CDR3 region has 16 residues. The CDR3 DNA reads as TGCAGTGCTAGAGTTGGTTCACGGGTGGGGAACACTGAAGCTTTCTTT. It specifies CSARVGSRVGNTEAFF.

The J gene is TRBJ2-1, the V gene TRBV5-1, with 10 bases fitting TRBD1. J gave up 4 bases and V 4 bases, and 5 bases lay outside the gene matches. The CDR3 length is 15 residues. Germline V gene sequence: CDR1 SGHRS, CDR2 YFSETQ. The CDR3 DNA reads as TGCGCCAGCAGCCCATCGGGACAGGGGTACAATGAGCAGTTCTTC. This codes for CASSPSGQGYNEQFF.

The CDR3 bases are TGTGCCAGCAGATCGGCCGCGGGGGCGAGCAGACTAGCGGACGAGCAGTACTTC. Its protein is CASRSAAGASRLADEQYF. The V call is TRBV6-2 or TRBV6-3, the J call TRBJ2-7; 9 positions agree with TRBD2. J was trimmed by 5 bases and V by 6 bases; bases with no gene match: 20. Germline loops: CDR1 MNHEY, CDR2 SVGEGT. There are 18 residues in the CDR3.

CDR3 region: CASSLHPGQNTGELFF. As DNA, the CDR3 is TGTGCCAGCAGCTTACACCCGGGACAGAACACCGGGGAGCTGTTTTTT. The V gene is TRBV7-9, the J gene TRBJ2-2, with D tentatively TRBD1 (6 bases). Trimming took 2 bases from V and 1 from J, leaving 11 bases between them. Germline-derived CDR1 and CDR2 are SEHNR and FQNEAQ (reference sequence). CDR3 length: 16 residues. Supplemented by reference TRBV7-9 and TRBJ2-2, the full variable domain reads DTGVSQNPRHKITKRGQNVTFRCDPISEHNRLYWYRQTLGQGPEFLTYFQNEAQLEKSRLLSDRFSAERPKGSFSTLEIQRTEQGDSAMYLCASSLHPGQNTGELFFGEGSRLTVL.

In its sample, this clonotype was seen many times. The V gene is TRBV20-1, the J gene TRBJ1-1; no clear D. Germline lookup yields CDR1 DFQATT and CDR2 SNEGSKA (reference sequence). The V and J ends lost 0 bases and 0 bases respectively, with 11 bases between them. The length of the CDR3 is 15 residues. The CDR3 nucleotides are TGCAGTGCTAGAGAGGGAACAGTCATGAACACTGAAGCTTTCTTT. The encoded protein is CSAREGTVMNTEAFF.

The V and J genes are TRBV9 and TRBJ2-3; TRBD1 might be the D (5 bases). CDR1 SGDLS and CDR2 YYNGEE come from the germline V gene. This CDR3 is built from 16 residues. The V end lost 0 bases, the J end lost 4 bases, and 15 bases lay between the germline ends. CDR3 sequence (DNA): TGTGCCAGCAGCGTAGAAAGGGGCCCGGATCCAGATACGCAGTATTTT. It is translated as CASSVERGPDPDTQYF. Full variable domain (outside the CDR3, taken from reference TRBV9 and TRBJ2-3): DSGVTQTPKHLITATGQRVTLRCSPRSGDLSVYWYQQSLDQGLQFLIQYYNGEERAKGNILERFSAQQFPDLHSELNLSSLELGDSALYFCASSVERGPDPDTQYFGPGTRLTVL.

The V call is TRBV12-3 or TRBV12-4, the J call TRBJ2-5, with TRBD1 identical over 7 bases. This CDR3 has 14 residues. Germline trimming cut 4 bases from V and 2 bases from J; bases unmatched to any gene: 4. CDR3 DNA sequence: TGTGCCAGCAGTTGGCCGGGACAGCAAGAGACCCAGTACTTC. Residues: CASSWPGQQETQYF.

This clonotype was found a few times. The chain joins TRBV7-6 to TRBJ2-1, with D unresolved. The CDR3 contains 13 residues. Germline CDR1 and CDR2: SGHVS and FNYEAQ. V lost 4 bases and J 10 bases, leaving 14 bases between the germline ends. The CDR3 DNA sequence: TGTGCCAGCAGCTCTCTCGAGACACTGGAGCAGTTCTTC. Amino acid sequence: CASSSLETLEQFF. The full variable domain, its missing parts supplied by reference TRBV7-6 and TRBJ2-1, is GAGVSQSPRYKVTKRGQDVALRCDPISGHVSLYWYRQALGQGPEFLTYFNYEAQQDKSGLPNDRFSAERPEGSISTLTIQRTEQRDSAMYRCASSSLETLEQFFGPGTRLTVL.

This clonotype was observed a handful of times. This rearrangement joins TRBV30 to TRBJ2-1; D ambiguous. This CDR3 region has 13 residues. Germline CDR1 GTSNPN, CDR2 SVGIG (reference sequence). V lost 0 bases and J 4 bases, leaving 7 bases between the germline ends. CDR3 protein: CAWSVVSYNEQFF. The CDR3 nucleotides read TGTGCCTGGAGTGTTGTCAGTTACAATGAGCAGTTCTTC.

The chain is built from TRBV6-1 and TRBJ2-7; D remains unclear. This CDR3 has 14 amino acids. The germline V and J ends were trimmed by 6 bases and 2 bases, with 14 bases remaining between them. CDR1 is MNHNS and CDR2 is SASEGT in the germline V gene. The DNA of the CDR3 is TGTGCCAGCAGCCAGATGGGAAACCCCTACGAGCAGTACTTC. It codes for CASSQMGNPYEQYF.

As concerns this clonotype: Here the CDR3 omits its conserved ending phenylalanine or tryptophan, so a read error is the likely source. The chain uses TRBV20-1 and TRBJ2-1, with D possibly TRBD1 on 5 matching bases. Trimming cost V 3 bases and J 2 bases, with 11 bases left between them. The germline V gene has CDR1 DFQATT and CDR2 SNEGSKA (reference sequence). The CDR3 runs 14 residues. The CDR3 DNA reads TGCAGTGCTAGCGAGAAGGGGCCCTACAATGAGCAGTTCTAC. It translates to CSASEKGPYNEQFY.

This clonotype was seen only a few times. This chain links TRBV28 with TRBJ2-7, with 7 bases matching TRBD1. The CDR3 extends over 11 amino acids. With 5 bases clipped from V and 8 bases from J, the junction kept 3 bases outside the gene matches. Germline V gene sequence: CDR1 MDHEN, CDR2 SYDVKM. CDR3 nucleotide sequence: TGTGCCAGCAGTCGACAGGGCAAGCAGTACTTC. This codes for CASSRQGKQYF.

This clonotype was seen more than once but under ten times. V usage is TRBV3-1 and J usage is TRBJ1-1; 8 bases align to TRBD1. V lost 4 bases, J lost 1 base, and 8 bases stayed unmatched. This CDR3 contains 16 residues. Germline loops: CDR1 LGHDT, CDR2 YNNKEL (reference sequence). Written as DNA, the CDR3 is TGTGCCAGCAGCCTTCGACAGGGGTTGGGGAACACTGAAGCTTTCTTT. This translates into CASSLRQGLGNTEAFF.

The CDR3 protein is CSARGLVGWDTQYF. CDR3 nucleotide sequence: TGCAGTGCTAGAGGACTAGTGGGTTGGGATACGCAGTATTTT. The chain couples TRBV20-1 to TRBJ2-3; maybe TRBD2 (6 bases). Trimming took off 1 base at V and 6 bases at J, with 14 bases between the two ends. CDR3 length: 14 residues. Germline lookup yields CDR1 DFQATT and CDR2 SNEGSKA (reference sequence).